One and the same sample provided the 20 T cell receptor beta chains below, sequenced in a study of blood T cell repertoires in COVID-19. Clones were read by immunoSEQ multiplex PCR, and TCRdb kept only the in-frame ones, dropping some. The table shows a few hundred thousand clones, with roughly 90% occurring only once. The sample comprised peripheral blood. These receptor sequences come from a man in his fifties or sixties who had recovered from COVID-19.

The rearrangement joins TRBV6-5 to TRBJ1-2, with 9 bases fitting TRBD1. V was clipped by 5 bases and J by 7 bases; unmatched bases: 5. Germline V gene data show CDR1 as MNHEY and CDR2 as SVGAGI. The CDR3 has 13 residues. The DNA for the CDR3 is TGTGCCAGCAGTACCGGGACAGGGATTGGCTACACCTTC. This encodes CASSTGTGIGYTF.

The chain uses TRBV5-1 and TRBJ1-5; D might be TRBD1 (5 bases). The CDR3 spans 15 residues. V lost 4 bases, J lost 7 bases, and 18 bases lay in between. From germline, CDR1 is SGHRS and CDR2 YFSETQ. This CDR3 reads CASSPAGVTGQPQHF. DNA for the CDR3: TGCGCCAGCAGCCCTGCGGGGGTAACGGGACAGCCCCAGCATTTT.

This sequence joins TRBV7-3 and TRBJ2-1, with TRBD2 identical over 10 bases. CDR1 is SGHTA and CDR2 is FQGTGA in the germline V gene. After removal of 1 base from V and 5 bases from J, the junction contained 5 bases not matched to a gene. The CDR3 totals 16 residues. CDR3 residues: CASSLKAGGTNNEQFF. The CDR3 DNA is TGTGCCAGCAGCTTAAAAGCGGGGGGGACTAACAATGAGCAGTTCTTC. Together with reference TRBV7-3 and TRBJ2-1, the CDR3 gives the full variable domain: GAGVSQTPSNKVTEKGKYVELRCDPISGHTALYWYRQSLGQGPEFLIYFQGTGAADDSGLPNDRFFAVRPEGSVSTLKIQRTERGDSAVYLCASSLKAGGTNNEQFFGPGTRLTVL.

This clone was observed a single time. CDR3 DNA: TGTGCCAGCAGCTTCGTGGGCGGGGGGGCGACCCAGTACTTC. The encoded protein is CASSFVGGGATQYF. The chain combines TRBV5-4 with TRBJ2-5; 9 nucleotides line up with TRBD2. Germline CDR1 is SGHNT and CDR2 is YYREEE (reference sequence). This CDR3 spans 14 amino acids. J was trimmed by 7 bases and V by 2 bases; bases with no gene match: 6. Drawing the rest from reference TRBV5-4 and TRBJ2-5, the complete variable domain is ETGVTQSPTHLIKTRGQQVTLRCSSQSGHNTVSWYQQALGQGPQFIFQYYREEENGRGNFPPRFSGLQFPNYSSELNVNALELDDSALYLCASSFVGGGATQYFGPGTRLLVL.

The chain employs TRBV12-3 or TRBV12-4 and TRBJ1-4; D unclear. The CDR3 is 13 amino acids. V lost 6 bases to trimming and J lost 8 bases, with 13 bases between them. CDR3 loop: CASRTTDGEKLFF. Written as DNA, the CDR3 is TGTGCCAGCAGAACGACCGACGGGGAAAAACTGTTTTTT.

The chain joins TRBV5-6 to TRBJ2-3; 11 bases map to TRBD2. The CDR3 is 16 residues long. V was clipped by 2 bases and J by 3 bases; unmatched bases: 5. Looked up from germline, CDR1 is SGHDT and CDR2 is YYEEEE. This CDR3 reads CASSFLAGGRTDTQYF. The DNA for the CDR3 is TGTGCCAGCAGCTTCCTAGCGGGGGGAAGGACAGATACGCAGTATTTT.

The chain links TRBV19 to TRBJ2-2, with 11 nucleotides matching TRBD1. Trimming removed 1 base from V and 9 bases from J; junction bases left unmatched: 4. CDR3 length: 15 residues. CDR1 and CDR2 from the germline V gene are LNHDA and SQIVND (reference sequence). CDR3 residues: CASSIGTGGVRELFF. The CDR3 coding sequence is TGTGCCAGTAGTATAGGGACAGGGGGCGTACGGGAGCTGTTTTTT.

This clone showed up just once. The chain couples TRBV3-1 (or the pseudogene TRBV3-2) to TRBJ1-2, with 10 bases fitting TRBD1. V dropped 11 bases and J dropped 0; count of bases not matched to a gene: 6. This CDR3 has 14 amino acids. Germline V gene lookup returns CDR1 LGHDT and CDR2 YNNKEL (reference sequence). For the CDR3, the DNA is TGTGCCGCCCGGGGGACAGGGGCTAACTATGGCTACACCTTC. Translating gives CAARGTGANYGYTF.

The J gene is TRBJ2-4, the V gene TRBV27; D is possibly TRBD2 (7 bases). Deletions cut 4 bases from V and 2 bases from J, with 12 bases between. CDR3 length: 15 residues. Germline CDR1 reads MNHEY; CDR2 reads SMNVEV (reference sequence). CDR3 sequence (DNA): TGTGCCAGCAGTTCGATCGGGGGGCCCAAAAACATTCAGTACTTC. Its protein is CASSSIGGPKNIQYF.

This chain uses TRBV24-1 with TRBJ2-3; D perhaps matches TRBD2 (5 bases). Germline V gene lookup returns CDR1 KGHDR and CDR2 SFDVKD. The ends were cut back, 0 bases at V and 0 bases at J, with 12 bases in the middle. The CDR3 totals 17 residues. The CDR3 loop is CATSDLRRGSSTDTQYF. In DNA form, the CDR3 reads TGTGCCACCAGTGATTTGCGGAGAGGGTCTAGCACAGATACGCAGTATTTT.

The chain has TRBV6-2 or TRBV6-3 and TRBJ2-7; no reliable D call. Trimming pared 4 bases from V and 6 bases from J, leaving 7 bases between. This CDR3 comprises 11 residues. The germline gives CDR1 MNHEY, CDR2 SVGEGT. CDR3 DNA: TGTGCCAGCAGTTCCGCAGGCGAGCAGTACTTC. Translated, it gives CASSSAGEQYF.

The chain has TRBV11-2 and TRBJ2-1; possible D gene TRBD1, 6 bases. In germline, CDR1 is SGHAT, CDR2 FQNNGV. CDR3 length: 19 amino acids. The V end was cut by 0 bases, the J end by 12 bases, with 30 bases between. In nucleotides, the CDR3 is TGTGCCAGCAGCTTAGATCTCAGATTTCGGACGGCCCCAGGGGTTGGGCAGTTCTTC. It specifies CASSLDLRFRTAPGVGQFF.

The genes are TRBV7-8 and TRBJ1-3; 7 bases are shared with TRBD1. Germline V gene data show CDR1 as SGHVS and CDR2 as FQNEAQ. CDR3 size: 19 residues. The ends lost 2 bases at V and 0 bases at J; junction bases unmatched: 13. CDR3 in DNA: TGTGCCAGCAGCTTACTCCCTTCTGGAGGGGGCTTCTCTGGAAACACCATATATTTT. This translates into CASSLLPSGGGFSGNTIYF.

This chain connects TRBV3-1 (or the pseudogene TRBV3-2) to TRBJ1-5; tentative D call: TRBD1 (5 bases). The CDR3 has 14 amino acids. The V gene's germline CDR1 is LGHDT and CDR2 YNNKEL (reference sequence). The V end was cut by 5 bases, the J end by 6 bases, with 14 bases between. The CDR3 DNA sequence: TGTGCCAGCAGCGATCGACAGCACTTTCAGCCCCAGCATTTT. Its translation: CASSDRQHFQPQHF.

CDR3 in amino acids: CASSPQASGNTIYF. The CDR3, as DNA: TGCGCCAGCAGCCCCCAGGCATCTGGAAACACCATATATTTT. The gene calls are TRBV5-1 and TRBJ1-3, with D unresolved. This CDR3 is 14 amino acids long. CDR1 is SGHRS and CDR2 is YFSETQ in the germline V gene. V was cut by 4 bases and J by 1 base, with 9 bases left in between.

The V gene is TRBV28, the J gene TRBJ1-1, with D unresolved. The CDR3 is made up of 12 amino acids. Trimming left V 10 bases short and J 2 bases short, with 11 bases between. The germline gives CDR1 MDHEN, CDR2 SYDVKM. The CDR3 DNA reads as TGTGCCACCGTGAGCCTTAACACTGAAGCTTTCTTT. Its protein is CATVSLNTEAFF.

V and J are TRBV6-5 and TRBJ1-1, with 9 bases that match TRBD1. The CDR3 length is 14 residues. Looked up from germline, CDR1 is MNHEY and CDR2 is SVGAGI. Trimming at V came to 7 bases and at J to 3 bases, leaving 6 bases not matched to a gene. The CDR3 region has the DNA TGTGCCAGCACCCCGACAGGGGGATACACTGAAGCTTTCTTT. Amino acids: CASTPTGGYTEAFF.

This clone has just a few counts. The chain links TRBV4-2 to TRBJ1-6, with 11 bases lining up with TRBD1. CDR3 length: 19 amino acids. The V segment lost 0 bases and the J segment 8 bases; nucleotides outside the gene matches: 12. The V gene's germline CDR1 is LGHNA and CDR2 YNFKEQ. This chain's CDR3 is CASSQDWDRGAAIHSPLHF. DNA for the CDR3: TGTGCCAGCAGCCAAGATTGGGACAGGGGGGCTGCTATTCATTCACCCCTCCACTTT.

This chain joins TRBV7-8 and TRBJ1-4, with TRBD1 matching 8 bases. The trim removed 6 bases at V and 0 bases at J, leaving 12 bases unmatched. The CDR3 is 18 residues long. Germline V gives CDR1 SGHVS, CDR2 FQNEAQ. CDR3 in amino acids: CASRPRGDRTTTNEKLFF. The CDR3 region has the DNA TGTGCCAGCAGGCCTAGAGGGGACAGGACCACAACTAATGAAAAACTGTTTTTT.

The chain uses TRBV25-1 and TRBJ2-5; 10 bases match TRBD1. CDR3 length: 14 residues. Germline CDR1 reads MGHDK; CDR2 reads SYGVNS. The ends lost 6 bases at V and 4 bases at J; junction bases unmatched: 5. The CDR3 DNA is TGTGCCAGCAGGGGACAGGGGAGGGGAGAGACCCAGTACTTC. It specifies CASRGQGRGETQYF.